The next 23 T cell receptor beta chains were all read from a single sample in a study of OX40 agonist ivuxolimab in advanced cancers. Clones were sequenced by immunoSEQ multiplex PCR, and TCRdb holds only the in-frame ones, with some missing. This sample carries about 58,000 clones, about 85% of them seen once, and the ten largest clones take 0.76%. The sample was CD4+ or CD8+ T cells sorted from blood, taken in a trial of the OX40 agonist ivuxolimab. These receptors were obtained from an adult with an advanced solid tumor such as melanoma, head and neck, liver or kidney cancer.

As to this clone: A read error may produce the germline difference seen at one junction end. The chain joins TRBV7-7 to TRBJ2-5; 7 nucleotides line up with TRBD2. This CDR3 contains 15 residues. CDR1 and CDR2 from the germline V gene are SSHAT and FNYEAQ (reference sequence). CDR3 loop: CASSPRGGPEETQYF. Written as DNA, the CDR3 is TGTGCTAGCAGCCCGAGGGGAGGGCCGGAGGAGACCCAGTACTTC.

This clone was counted once. V and J are TRBV28 and TRBJ1-3; maybe TRBD1 (5 bases). Germline CDR1 MDHEN, CDR2 SYDVKM. Trimming shortened V by 7 bases and J by 0 bases, and 10 bases separated the two germline ends. The CDR3 loop spans 14 amino acids. The CDR3 sequence: CASTNRISGNTIYF. As DNA, the CDR3 is TGTGCCAGCACTAACAGGATCTCTGGAAACACCATATATTTT.

This rearrangement joins TRBV29-1 to TRBJ1-1, with D unclear. Germline-derived CDR1 and CDR2 are SQVTM and ANQGSEA. There are 13 residues in the CDR3. V was cut by 3 bases and J by 5 bases, with 13 bases left in between. CDR3 nucleotides: TGCAGCGTTGATATCGCGGCTGGTACTGAAGCTTTCTTT. It codes for CSVDIAAGTEAFF.

V and J are TRBV7-8 and TRBJ2-7; weak D call: TRBD2 (6 bases). CDR3 length: 16 residues. Germline CDR1 is SGHVS and CDR2 is FQNEAQ. Trimming pared 2 bases from V and 0 bases from J, leaving 14 bases between. The CDR3 loop is CASSLNVGRDSYEQYF. CDR3 sequence (DNA): TGTGCCAGCAGCTTAAATGTGGGGCGGGACTCCTACGAGCAGTACTTC.

The genes are TRBV7-2 and TRBJ2-3; weak D call: TRBD2 (6 bases). Trimming took 2 bases from V and 0 from J, leaving 15 bases between them. CDR1 SGHTA and CDR2 FQGNSA come from the germline V gene. The CDR3 is made up of 17 amino acids. CDR3 region: CASSLLRGETSTDTQYF. CDR3 DNA: TGTGCCAGCAGCTTACTGCGCGGGGAGACTAGCACAGATACGCAGTATTTT.

This chain uses TRBV18 with TRBJ1-5, with 9 bases fitting TRBD1. The V and J ends lost 0 bases and 5 bases, in that order; junction bases with no gene match: 2. This CDR3 region has 15 residues. CDR1 and CDR2 (germline): KGHSH, LQKENI. CDR3 DNA sequence: TGTGCCAGCTCACCACCGGGACAGGGTCATCAGCCCCAGCATTTT. It specifies CASSPPGQGHQPQHF.

The chain combines TRBV11-3 with TRBJ2-7; 7 nucleotides agree with TRBD1. This CDR3 is 14 amino acids long. The trim removed 4 bases at V and 3 bases at J, leaving 6 bases unmatched. Germline V gene sequence: CDR1 SGHNT, CDR2 YENEEA. The CDR3: CASSSGAGGYEQYF. Here the CDR3 DNA reads TGTGCCAGCAGCTCTGGCGCAGGGGGCTACGAGCAGTACTTC.

The V and J genes are TRBV6-6 and TRBJ2-7; D remains ambiguous. The CDR3 sequence is 11 residues long. The germline V gene encodes CDR1 MNHNY and CDR2 SVGAGI (reference sequence). The V end was cut by 5 bases, the J end by 5 bases, with 7 bases between. CDR3 coding DNA: TGTGCCAGCAGTACACAAGACGAGCAGTACTTC. Encoded protein: CASSTQDEQYF.

V and J are TRBV19 and TRBJ1-1; 8 nucleotides agree with TRBD1. The CDR3 has 14 residues. Trimming at V came to 8 bases and at J to 5 bases, leaving 10 bases not matched to a gene. Germline loops: CDR1 LNHDA, CDR2 SQIVND (reference sequence). CDR3 region: CASRYTDRGTEAFF. The DNA of the CDR3 is TGTGCCAGTCGCTACACAGACAGGGGAACTGAAGCTTTCTTT.

This chain joins TRBV5-1 and TRBJ2-3; tentative D call: TRBD1 (6 bases). V was clipped by 0 bases and J by 0 bases, with 11 bases between them. CDR3 length: 16 amino acids. The germline V gene encodes CDR1 SGHRS and CDR2 YFSETQ. The DNA for the CDR3 is TGCGCCAGCAGCTTGGGAGACAGGACTAGCACAGATACGCAGTATTTT. Translating it yields CASSLGDRTSTDTQYF.

This clone was recorded only once. In DNA form, the CDR3 reads TGCAGCGTCGGGACTAGCGGGTTACCAGATACGCAGTATTTT. Translated, it gives CSVGTSGLPDTQYF. This chain joins TRBV29-1 and TRBJ2-3; 12 nucleotides match TRBD2. The length of the CDR3 is 14 residues. V lost 6 bases and J lost 4; bases outside the gene matches: 5. The germline gives CDR1 SQVTM, CDR2 ANQGSEA.

This clone was observed a few times. This rearrangement joins TRBV11-3 to TRBJ2-7; D is perhaps TRBD1 or TRBD2 (5 bases each). The CDR3 is 15 amino acids. In germline, CDR1 is SGHNT, CDR2 YENEEA. Trimming took 6 bases from V and 0 from J, leaving 15 bases between them. The CDR3 loop is CASSKGTVSSYEQYF. The CDR3 region has the DNA TGTGCCAGCAGTAAGGGGACGGTGAGCTCCTACGAGCAGTACTTC.

The chain employs TRBV2 and TRBJ1-1; D not resolved. V lost 8 bases, J lost 6 bases, and 13 bases lay in between. Per the germline V gene, CDR1 is SNHLY and CDR2 is FYNNEI. The CDR3 contains 12 residues. The CDR3 sequence is CASHPSTSEAFF. The CDR3, as DNA: TGTGCCAGCCATCCCTCGACCTCTGAAGCTTTCTTT.

The rearrangement joins TRBV6-5 to TRBJ1-4; D gene unclear. CDR1 and CDR2 from the germline V gene are MNHEY and SVGAGI. V shed 0 bases and J shed 4 bases, with 9 bases lying between them. This CDR3 is 15 amino acids long. The CDR3 nucleotides are TGTGCCAGCAGTTACTCGGGCGGACTTAATGAAAAACTGTTTTTT. Translating gives CASSYSGGLNEKLFF.

CDR3 amino acids: CASSVRDRGYQPQHF. In DNA form, the CDR3 reads TGTGCCAGCAGCGTAAGAGACAGGGGATATCAGCCCCAGCATTTT. The V call is TRBV28, the J call TRBJ1-5; TRBD1 agrees at 8 bases. Unmatched junction bases numbered 9, after V lost 6 bases and J lost 5 bases. CDR3 length: 15 residues. Germline V gene lookup returns CDR1 MDHEN and CDR2 SYDVKM.

This clone was counted only a few times. This chain links TRBV14 with TRBJ2-1; 11 nucleotides line up with TRBD2. The CDR3 extends over 15 amino acids. CDR1 and CDR2 (germline): SGHDN, FVKESK. With 0 bases clipped from V and 10 bases from J, the junction kept 5 bases outside the gene matches. The CDR3 coding sequence is TGTGCCAGCAGCCAAGATTTAGCGGGAGGGCGGGAGCAGTTCTTC. This translates into CASSQDLAGGREQFF.

Only one count was recorded for this clone. V is TRBV29-1 and J is TRBJ1-1; D remains ambiguous. This CDR3 spans 12 amino acids. V was trimmed by 3 bases and J by 3 bases, leaving 8 bases between them. CDR1 and CDR2 from the germline V gene are SQVTM and ANQGSEA. CDR3 amino acids: CSVEAADTEAFF. For the CDR3, the DNA is TGCAGCGTTGAGGCGGCAGACACTGAAGCTTTCTTT.

The genes are TRBV19 and TRBJ2-3; maybe TRBD2 (6 bases). CDR1 and CDR2 from the germline V gene are LNHDA and SQIVND (reference sequence). The V and J ends lost 1 base and 0 bases respectively, with 8 bases between them. CDR3 size: 15 residues. DNA of the CDR3: TGTGCCAGTAGTATAGCTGCGGGAAGCACAGATACGCAGTATTTT. Amino acids: CASSIAAGSTDTQYF.

V is TRBV7-2 and J is TRBJ2-7; TRBD1 aligns across 7 bases. V was clipped by 1 base and J by 4 bases; unmatched bases: 4. CDR3 length: 14 amino acids. Germline assignment: CDR1 SGHTA and CDR2 FQGNSA. CDR3 sequence (DNA): TGTGCCAGCAGCTTAGGACAGGGAAATTACGAGCAGTACTTC. This gives the protein CASSLGQGNYEQYF.

The chain uses TRBV5-1 and TRBJ1-2, with D tentatively TRBD1 (6 bases). Germline V lookup: CDR1 SGHRS, CDR2 YFSETQ. The CDR3 sequence is 16 residues long. Trimming removed 0 bases from V and 4 bases from J, with 16 bases in between. The CDR3 spells CASSLAVRGNTYGYTF. Written as DNA, the CDR3 is TGCGCCAGCAGCTTGGCGGTCAGGGGCAACACCTATGGCTACACCTTC. Full variable domain (outside the CDR3, taken from reference TRBV5-1 and TRBJ1-2): KAGVTQTPRYLIKTRGQQVTLSCSPISGHRSVSWYQQTPGQGLQFLFEYFSETQRNKGNFPGRFSGRQFSNSRSEMNVSTLELGDSALYLCASSLAVRGNTYGYTFGSGTRLTVV.

The rearrangement links TRBV6-5 to TRBJ1-1; D gene unclear. CDR3 length: 14 residues. Germline V CDR1 and CDR2: MNHEY, SVGAGI. The V end was cut by 6 bases, the J end by 10 bases, with 21 bases between. CDR3 bases: TGTGCCAGCAGCGAGAGACCAGGTCGCCCGGGAGCTTTCTTT. Amino acids: CASSERPGRPGAFF.

The chain recombines TRBV5-1 with TRBJ2-5, with TRBD2 identical over 7 bases. This CDR3 has 14 amino acids. Germline lookup yields CDR1 SGHRS and CDR2 YFSETQ. J gave up 4 bases and V 0 bases, and 3 bases lay outside the gene matches. The CDR3 DNA follows: TGCGCCAGCAGCTTGGAGGGCGGGGGAGAGACCCAGTACTTC. Translation gives CASSLEGGGETQYF.

The chain joins TRBV7-2 to TRBJ2-7; D gene unclear. CDR3 length equals 14 residues. The V gene lost 5 bases and the J gene lost 4 bases, with 15 bases spanning the gap. Per the germline V gene, CDR1 is SGHTA and CDR2 is FQGNSA. Here the CDR3 DNA reads TGTGCCAGCAGCCAAGCATTGTTGGGATACGAGCAGTACTTC. Translated: CASSQALLGYEQYF. The variable domain in full, with the rest retrieved from reference TRBV7-2 and TRBJ2-7, is GAGVSQSPSNKVTEKGKDVELRCDPISGHTALYWYRQSLGQGLEFLIYFQGNSAPDKSGLPSDRFSAERTGGSVSTLTIQRTQQEDSAVYLCASSQALLGYEQYFGPGTRLTVT.